This paragraph reports one T cell receptor (beta chain). Its matching antigen is unknown. This sample was taken from a study of cytomegalovirus exposure and HLA in healthy donors. Overall study findings and caveats: As was reported, the classifier diagnosed cytomegalovirus status with high specificity and sensitivity.

The V segment lost 8 bases and the J segment 2 bases; nucleotides outside the gene matches: 10. Germline V gene lookup returns CDR1 SGHAT and CDR2 FQNNGV. This CDR3 comprises 15 residues. Primers for the PCR totalled 60 Vbeta and 13 Jbeta. Profiling relied on immunoSEQ multiplex PCR, and the TCRdb table lists in-frame clones only, not all of them. The sample yields 200,000 to 250,000 clones, more than 60% seen once. The sequence came from a man aged 40-55 years in good health and CMV-seronegative. The chain recombines TRBV11-2 with TRBJ2-7, with 9 bases matching TRBD2. Sequencing was done on a sample of PBMCs. In nucleotides, the CDR3 is TGTGCCAGCGCTCCCGGTGCTAGCGGGACCTACGAGCAGTACTTC. Protein product: CASAPGASGTYEQYF.